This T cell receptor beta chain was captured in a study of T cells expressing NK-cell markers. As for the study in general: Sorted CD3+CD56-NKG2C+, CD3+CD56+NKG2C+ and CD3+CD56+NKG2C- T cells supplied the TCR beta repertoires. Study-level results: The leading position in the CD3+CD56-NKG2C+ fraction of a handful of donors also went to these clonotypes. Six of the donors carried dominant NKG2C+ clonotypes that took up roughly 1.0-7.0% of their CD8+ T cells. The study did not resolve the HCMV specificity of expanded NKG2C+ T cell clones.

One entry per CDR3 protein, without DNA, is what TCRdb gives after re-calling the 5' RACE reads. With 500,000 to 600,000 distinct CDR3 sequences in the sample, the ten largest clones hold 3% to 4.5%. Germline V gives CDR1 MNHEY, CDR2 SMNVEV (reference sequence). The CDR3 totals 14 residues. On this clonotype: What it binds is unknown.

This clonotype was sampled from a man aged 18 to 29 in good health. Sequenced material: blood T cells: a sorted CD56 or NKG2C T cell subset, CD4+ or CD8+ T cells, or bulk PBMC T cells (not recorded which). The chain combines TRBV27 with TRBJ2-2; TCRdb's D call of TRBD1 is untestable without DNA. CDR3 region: CASSSRDLTGELFF.